The 8 T cell receptor beta chains listed next were all sequenced from one sample in a study of blood T cell repertoires in COVID-19. Repertoires were generated with immunoSEQ multiplex PCR, while TCRdb's copy carries only in-frame clones and drops some. The sample records over 100,000 clones, 80% to 90% being singletons. Sequenced: peripheral blood. The receptors here all came from a man between 50 and 59 years old with acute or convalescent COVID-19.

This chain connects TRBV5-1 to TRBJ2-3, with D perhaps TRBD1 (5 bases). Per germline, CDR1 SGHRS and CDR2 YFSETQ. With 5 bases removed from V and 6 bases from J, the gap between germline ends came to 19 bases. This CDR3 has 15 amino acids. For the CDR3, the DNA is TGCGCCAGCAGTCCAGGGTTCGGCTCGGGCGATACGCAGTATTTT. Encoded protein: CASSPGFGSGDTQYF.

The chain has TRBV15 and TRBJ1-1; the match to TRBD1 covers 10 bases. CDR1 LNHNV and CDR2 YYDKDF come from the germline V gene (reference sequence). CDR3 length: 17 amino acids. J lost 0 bases, V lost 2 bases, and 6 bases had no gene match. The CDR3 DNA reads TGTGCCACCAGCAGAATGGGACAGGGGCTCCTGAACACTGAAGCTTTCTTT. This translates into CATSRMGQGLLNTEAFF.

The rearrangement joins TRBV27 to TRBJ2-2, with 7 bases identical to TRBD2. CDR1 MNHEY and CDR2 SMNVEV come from the germline V gene (reference sequence). The CDR3 totals 15 residues. V lost 2 bases, J lost 4 bases, and 4 bases stayed unmatched. CDR3 residues: CASSLLAGVTGELFF. CDR3 in DNA: TGTGCCAGCAGTTTACTCGCGGGAGTCACCGGGGAGCTGTTTTTT.

The rearrangement uses TRBV3-1 (or the pseudogene TRBV3-2) and TRBJ2-5; TRBD2 agrees at 12 bases. This CDR3 is built from 16 residues. CDR1 is LGHDT, CDR2 YNNKEL, per germline (reference sequence). After removal of 3 bases from V and 0 bases from J, the junction contained 2 bases not matched to a gene. This CDR3 is CASSHRTSGNQETQYF. For the CDR3, the DNA is TGTGCCAGCAGCCATAGGACTAGCGGGAACCAAGAGACCCAGTACTTC.

This chain links TRBV20-1 with TRBJ2-5; D is ambiguous. The CDR3 consists of 12 residues. Germline V lookup: CDR1 DFQATT, CDR2 SNEGSKA (reference sequence). V was shortened by 3 bases and J by 5 bases, with 10 bases between the two germline ends. The CDR3: CSASGIEETQYF. In DNA, the CDR3 is TGCAGTGCTAGTGGCATTGAGGAGACCCAGTACTTC.

The V and J genes are TRBV2 and TRBJ2-7; 8 bases map to TRBD1. With V trimmed by 6 bases and J by 3 bases, 10 bases remained unmatched. Germline loops: CDR1 SNHLY, CDR2 FYNNEI. CDR3 length: 15 amino acids. The CDR3 sequence is CASSIDRGRNYEQYF. The CDR3 DNA follows: TGTGCCAGCAGCATAGACAGGGGTCGAAACTACGAGCAGTACTTC.

CDR3 amino acids: CASSLSKLGHNGYTF. CDR3 in DNA: TGCGCCAGCAGCCTATCAAAGCTAGGACACAATGGCTACACCTTC. This chain joins TRBV5-1 and TRBJ1-2, with D possibly matching TRBD1 (5 bases). The CDR3 covers 15 residues. The germline V gene has CDR1 SGHRS and CDR2 YFSETQ. Between the trimmed V and J ends, which lost 4 bases and 6 bases, there was a span of 19 bases.

The chain couples TRBV5-1 to TRBJ1-2; a weak D match, TRBD1 (5 bases). The CDR3 is 13 amino acids. V lost 3 bases and J 4 bases, leaving 10 bases between the germline ends. The germline CDR1 and CDR2 sequences are SGHRS and YFSETQ. The CDR3 DNA sequence: TGCGCCAGCAGCTCGGGACTACCCTATGGCTACACCTTC. It translates to CASSSGLPYGYTF.